This T cell receptor beta chain was identified in a study of blood T cell repertoires in COVID-19. The overall study: The cDNA or gDNA used as material had been derived from T cells, B-cell-depleted T cells, or PBMCs.

The germline gives CDR1 SNHLY, CDR2 FYNNEI. V dropped 6 bases and J dropped 4; count of bases not matched to a gene: 5. This CDR3 spans 15 amino acids. Original data processing: Scientists estimated how many nucleated cells there were by amplifying reference gene primers. Data came from immunoSEQ multiplex PCR; TCRdb stores just in-frame clones and leaves some out. Clone size and V and J calls were adopted from that table, with D and trimming inferred from the DNA. The sample yields over 100,000 clones, about 85% seen once. This clone was observed a handful of times. J is TRBJ2-1 and V is TRBV2; 11 nucleotides line up with TRBD2. The receptor's source is a woman between 45 and 60 years old with COVID-19, enrolled during active disease. The specimen sequenced was peripheral blood. CDR3 DNA: TGTGCCAGCAGACCGGGACTAGCGGTATACAATGAGCAGTTCTTC. Its translation: CASRPGLAVYNEQFF.